This T cell receptor (beta chain) stems from a study of identical twins. Study findings and constraints: In cord blood, abundant beta clonotypes had fewer insertions; memory showed no trend.

The V gene's germline CDR1 is MGHRA and CDR2 YSYEKL. Trimming stripped 4 bases from V and 4 bases from J, with 25 bases between. This CDR3 comprises 19 residues. Every sampled donor was Caucasian and healthy. In this sample, this clonotype turned up a few times. The antigen remains unidentified. TCRdb re-called the 5' RACE reads with MiXCR, one entry per CDR3 protein. This table has roughly 720,000 distinct CDR3 sequences, about 20% appearing once. The same sample was also used in a study of T cells expressing NK-cell markers. This second study notes: About six donors carried dominant NKG2C+ clonotypes that made up roughly 1.0-7.5% of their CD8+ T cells. The study found these clonotypes also leading the CD3+CD56-NKG2C+ fraction in a few donors.

V is TRBV4-1 and J is TRBJ2-2, with unresolved D. Sample: PBMCs. The TCR was taken from a woman aged 18-29 years in good health. Written as DNA, the CDR3 is TGCGCCAGCAGCCCCCGGACGTATCATTCCCCCCGCAGCACCGGGGAGCTGTTTTTT. This encodes CASSPRTYHSPRSTGELFF.